Listed here is a single TCR beta chain. These data are taken from a study of OX40 agonist ivuxolimab in advanced cancers. Clones were sequenced by immunoSEQ multiplex PCR, and TCRdb holds only the in-frame ones, with some missing. This sample has about 61,000 clones; roughly 84% occur once, and the top ten carry around 0.52%. Patients were ruled out by autoimmune disease history or systemic immunosuppression. CDR1 and CDR2 from the germline V gene are SGHTA and FQGTGA. With 0 bases clipped from V and 9 bases from J, the junction kept 11 bases outside the gene matches. CDR3 length: 16 amino acids. The sequencing here drew on CD4+ or CD8+ T cells sorted from blood, taken in a trial of the OX40 agonist ivuxolimab. This TCR was sampled from an adult with an advanced solid tumor such as melanoma, head and neck, liver or kidney cancer. The chain uses TRBV7-3 and TRBJ2-1, with 7 bases matching TRBD2. CDR3 region: CASSLTSRLAPGEQFF. As DNA, the CDR3 is TGTGCCAGCAGCTTAACGTCCCGACTAGCTCCGGGTGAGCAGTTCTTC.